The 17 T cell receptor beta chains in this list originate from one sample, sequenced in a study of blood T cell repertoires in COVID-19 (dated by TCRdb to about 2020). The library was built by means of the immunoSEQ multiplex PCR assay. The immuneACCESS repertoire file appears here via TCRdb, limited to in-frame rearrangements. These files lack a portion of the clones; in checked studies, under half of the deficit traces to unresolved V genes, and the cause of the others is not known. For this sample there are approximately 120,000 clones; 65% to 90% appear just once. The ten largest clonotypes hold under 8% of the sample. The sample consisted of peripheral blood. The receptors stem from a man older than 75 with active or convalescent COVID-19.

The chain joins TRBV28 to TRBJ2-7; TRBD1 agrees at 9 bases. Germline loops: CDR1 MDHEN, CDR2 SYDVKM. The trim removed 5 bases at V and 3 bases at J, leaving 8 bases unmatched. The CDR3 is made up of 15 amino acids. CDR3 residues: CASSPPGQGVYEQYF. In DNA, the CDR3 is TGTGCCAGCAGTCCTCCGGGACAGGGTGTCTACGAGCAGTACTTC. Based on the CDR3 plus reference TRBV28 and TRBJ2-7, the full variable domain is DVKVTQSSRYLVKRTGEKVFLECVQDMDHENMFWYRQDPGLGLRLIYFSYDVKMKEKGDIPEGYSVSREKKERFSLILESASTNQTSMYLCASSPPGQGVYEQYFGPGTRLTVT.

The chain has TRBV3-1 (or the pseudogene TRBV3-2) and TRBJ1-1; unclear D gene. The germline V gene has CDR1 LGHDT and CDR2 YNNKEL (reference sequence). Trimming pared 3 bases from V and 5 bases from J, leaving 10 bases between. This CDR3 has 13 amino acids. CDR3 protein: CASSQLGGTEAFF. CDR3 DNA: TGTGCCAGCAGCCAGCTGGGAGGGACTGAAGCTTTCTTT.

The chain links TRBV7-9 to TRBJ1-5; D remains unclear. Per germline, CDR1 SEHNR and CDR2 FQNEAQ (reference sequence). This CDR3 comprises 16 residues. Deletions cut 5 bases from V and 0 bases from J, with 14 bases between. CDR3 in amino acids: CASSPAGSFSNQPQHF. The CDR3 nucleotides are TGTGCCAGCAGCCCAGCGGGCTCTTTTAGCAATCAGCCCCAGCATTTT.

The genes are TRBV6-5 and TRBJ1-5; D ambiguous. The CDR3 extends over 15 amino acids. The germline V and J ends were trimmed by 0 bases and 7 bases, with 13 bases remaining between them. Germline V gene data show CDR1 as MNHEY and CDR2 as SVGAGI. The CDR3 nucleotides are TGTGCCAGCAGTTACTCGTACGAGGGTCAGCAGCCCCAGCATTTT. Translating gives CASSYSYEGQQPQHF.

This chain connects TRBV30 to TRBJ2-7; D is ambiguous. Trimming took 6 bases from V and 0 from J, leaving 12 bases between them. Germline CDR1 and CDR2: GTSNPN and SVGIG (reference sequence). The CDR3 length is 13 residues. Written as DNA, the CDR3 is TGTGCCTGCGGCGCGAGGTACTCCTACGAGCAGTACTTC. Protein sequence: CACGARYSYEQYF.

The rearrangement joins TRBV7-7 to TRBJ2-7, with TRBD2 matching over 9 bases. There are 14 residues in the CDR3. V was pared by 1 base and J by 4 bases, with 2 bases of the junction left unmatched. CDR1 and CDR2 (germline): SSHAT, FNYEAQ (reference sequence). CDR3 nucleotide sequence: TGTGCCAGCAGCTTAGGTCTAGCGGGGTACGAGCAGTACTTC. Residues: CASSLGLAGYEQYF.

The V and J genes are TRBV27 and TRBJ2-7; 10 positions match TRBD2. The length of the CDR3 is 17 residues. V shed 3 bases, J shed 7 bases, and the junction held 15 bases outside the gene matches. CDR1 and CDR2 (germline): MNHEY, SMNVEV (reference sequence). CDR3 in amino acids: CASSFLGASGRAREQYF. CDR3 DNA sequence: TGTGCCAGCAGTTTTTTGGGGGCAAGCGGGAGGGCGAGGGAGCAGTACTTC.

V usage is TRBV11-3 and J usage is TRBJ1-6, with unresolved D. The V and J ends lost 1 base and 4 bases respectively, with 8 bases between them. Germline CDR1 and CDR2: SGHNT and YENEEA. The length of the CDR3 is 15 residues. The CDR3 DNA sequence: TGTGCCAGCAGCTTAGTAACCGGTTATAATTCACCCCTCCACTTT. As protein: CASSLVTGYNSPLHF.

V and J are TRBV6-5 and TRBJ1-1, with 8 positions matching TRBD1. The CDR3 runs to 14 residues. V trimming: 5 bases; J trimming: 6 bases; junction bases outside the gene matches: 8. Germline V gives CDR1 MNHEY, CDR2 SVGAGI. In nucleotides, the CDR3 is TGTGCCAGCAGTCCGGACAGGGAATTAGCTGAAGCTTTCTTT. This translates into CASSPDRELAEAFF.

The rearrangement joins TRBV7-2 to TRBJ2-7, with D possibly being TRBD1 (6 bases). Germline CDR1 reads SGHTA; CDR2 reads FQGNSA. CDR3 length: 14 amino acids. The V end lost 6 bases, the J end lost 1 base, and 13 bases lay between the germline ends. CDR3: CASRPGTPSYEQYF. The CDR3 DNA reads TGTGCCAGCAGGCCCGGGACACCGTCCTACGAGCAGTACTTC.

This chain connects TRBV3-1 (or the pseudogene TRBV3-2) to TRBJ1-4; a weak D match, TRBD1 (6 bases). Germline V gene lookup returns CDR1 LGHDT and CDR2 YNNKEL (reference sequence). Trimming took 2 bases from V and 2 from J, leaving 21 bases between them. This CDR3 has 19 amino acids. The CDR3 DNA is TGTGCCAGCAGCCAAAATTACCCCCAGGGGAGGGCGACTAATGAAAAACTGTTTTTT. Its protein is CASSQNYPQGRATNEKLFF.

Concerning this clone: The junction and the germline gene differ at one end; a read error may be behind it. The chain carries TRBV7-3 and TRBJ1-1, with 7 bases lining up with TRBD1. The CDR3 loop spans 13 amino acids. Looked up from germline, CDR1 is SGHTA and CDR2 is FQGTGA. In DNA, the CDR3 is TGTGCCAGCAGCCTAACAGGGGAAACTGAAGCTTTCTTT. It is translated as CASSLTGETEAFF.

The DNA for the CDR3 is TGTGCCAGCAGCCCGGACCCTAGCGGGACCTACAATGAGCAGTTCTTC. The encoded protein is CASSPDPSGTYNEQFF. This chain links TRBV5-4 with TRBJ2-1, with TRBD2 matching over 9 bases. The CDR3 is 16 residues long. Germline V gives CDR1 SGHNT, CDR2 YYREEE (reference sequence). Unmatched junction bases numbered 7, after V lost 4 bases and J lost 2 bases.

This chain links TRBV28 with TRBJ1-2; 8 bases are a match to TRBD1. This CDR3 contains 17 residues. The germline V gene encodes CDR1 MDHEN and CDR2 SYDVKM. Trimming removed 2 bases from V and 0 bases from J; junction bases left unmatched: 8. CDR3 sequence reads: CASSLDSGGHSNYGYTF. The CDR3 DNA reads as TGTGCCAGCAGTTTAGATTCAGGGGGCCACTCTAACTATGGCTACACCTTC.

CDR3 region: CASSFRGGQPQHF. CDR3 nucleotide sequence: TGTGCCAGCAGCTTTCGAGGGGGTCAGCCCCAGCATTTT. The chain couples TRBV7-2 to TRBJ1-5; D is perhaps TRBD1 (6 bases). The V gene lost 3 bases and the J gene lost 6 bases, with 9 bases spanning the gap. The CDR3 runs to 13 residues. Germline assignment: CDR1 SGHTA and CDR2 FQGNSA.

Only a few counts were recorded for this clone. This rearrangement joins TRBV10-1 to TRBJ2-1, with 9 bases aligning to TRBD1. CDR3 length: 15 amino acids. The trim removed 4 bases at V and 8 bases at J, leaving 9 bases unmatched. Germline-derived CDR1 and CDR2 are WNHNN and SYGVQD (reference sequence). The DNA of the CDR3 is TGCGCCAGCAGTGTCACAGGGGGCGCGAAGGATGAGCAGTTCTTC. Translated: CASSVTGGAKDEQFF.

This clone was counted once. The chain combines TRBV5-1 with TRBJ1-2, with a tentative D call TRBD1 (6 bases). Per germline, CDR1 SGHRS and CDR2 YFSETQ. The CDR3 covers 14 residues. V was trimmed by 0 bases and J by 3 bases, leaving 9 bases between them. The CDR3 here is CASSLVRTDYGYTF. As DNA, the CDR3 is TGCGCCAGCAGCTTGGTTCGGACAGACTATGGCTACACCTTC.